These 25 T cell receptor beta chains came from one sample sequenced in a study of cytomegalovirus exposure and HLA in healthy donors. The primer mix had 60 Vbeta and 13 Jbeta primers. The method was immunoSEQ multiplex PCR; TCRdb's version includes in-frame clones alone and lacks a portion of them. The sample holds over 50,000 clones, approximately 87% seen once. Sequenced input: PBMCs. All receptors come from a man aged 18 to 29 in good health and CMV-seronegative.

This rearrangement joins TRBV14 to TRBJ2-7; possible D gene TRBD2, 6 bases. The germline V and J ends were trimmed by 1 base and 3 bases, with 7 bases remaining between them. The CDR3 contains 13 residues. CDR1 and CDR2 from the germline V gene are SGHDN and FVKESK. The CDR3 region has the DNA TGTGCCAGCAGCCAAGTGGGAGGCTACGAGCAGTACTTC. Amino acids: CASSQVGGYEQYF.

CDR3 sequence reads: CASSFRDSNEKLFF. The CDR3 nucleotides are TGTGCCAGCAGCTTCCGGGACAGTAATGAAAAACTGTTTTTT. V gene TRBV11-3 combines with J gene TRBJ1-4; the match to TRBD1 covers 7 bases. The J segment lost 4 bases and the V segment lost 3 bases, leaving 2 bases of the junction unmatched. CDR3 size: 14 residues. The germline gives CDR1 SGHNT, CDR2 YENEEA.

CDR3 bases: TGTGCCAGTACCCTGACAGAAAACACTGAAGCTTTCTTT. Translating gives CASTLTENTEAFF. The V call is TRBV19, the J call TRBJ1-1; D might be TRBD1 (5 bases). The CDR3 has 13 residues. Trimming cost V 7 bases and J 2 bases, with 11 bases left between them. CDR1 is LNHDA, CDR2 SQIVND, per germline (reference sequence).

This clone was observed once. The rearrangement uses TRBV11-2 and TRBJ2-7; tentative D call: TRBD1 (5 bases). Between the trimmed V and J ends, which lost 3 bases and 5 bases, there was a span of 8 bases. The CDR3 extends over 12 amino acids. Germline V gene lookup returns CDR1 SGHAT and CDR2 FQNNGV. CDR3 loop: CASSFQGNEQYF. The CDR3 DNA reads TGTGCCAGCAGCTTTCAGGGTAACGAGCAGTACTTC.

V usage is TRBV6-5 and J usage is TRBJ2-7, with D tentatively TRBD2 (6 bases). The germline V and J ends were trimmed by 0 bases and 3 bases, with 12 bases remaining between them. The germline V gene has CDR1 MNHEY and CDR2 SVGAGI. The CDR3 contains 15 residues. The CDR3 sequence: CASSYSLGSYYEQYF. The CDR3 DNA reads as TGTGCCAGCAGTTACTCGCTCGGGAGCTACTACGAGCAGTACTTC.

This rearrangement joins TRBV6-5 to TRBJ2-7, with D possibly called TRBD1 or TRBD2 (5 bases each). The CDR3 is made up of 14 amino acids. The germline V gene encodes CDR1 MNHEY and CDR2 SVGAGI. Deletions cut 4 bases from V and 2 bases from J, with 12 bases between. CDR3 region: CASSSSGRAYEQYF. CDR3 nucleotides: TGTGCCAGCAGTTCCTCGGGGCGAGCCTACGAGCAGTACTTC.

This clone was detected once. CDR3 in DNA: TGCGCCAGCAGCCGAACAGGGGAGAATCAGCCCCAGCATTTT. Translated: CASSRTGENQPQHF. V gene TRBV4-1 combines with J gene TRBJ1-5, with 7 bases matching TRBD1. After removal of 4 bases from V and 4 bases from J, the junction contained 4 bases not matched to a gene. This CDR3 has 14 residues. Germline-derived CDR1 and CDR2 are MGHRA and YSYEKL.

In DNA form, the CDR3 reads TGTGCCAGCAGTTCCATCTACGAGCAGTACTTC. Translation: CASSSIYEQYF. V and J are TRBV27 and TRBJ2-7; no reliable D call. V dropped 4 bases and J dropped 3 bases, with 4 bases sitting between them. Germline V lookup: CDR1 MNHEY, CDR2 SMNVEV (reference sequence). The CDR3 is 11 residues long.

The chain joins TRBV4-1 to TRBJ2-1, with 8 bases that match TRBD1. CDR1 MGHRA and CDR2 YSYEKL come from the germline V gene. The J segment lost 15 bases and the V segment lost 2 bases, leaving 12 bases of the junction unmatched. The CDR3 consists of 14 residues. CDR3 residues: CASSQPTRTGKVFF. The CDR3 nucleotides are TGCGCCAGCAGCCAACCAACACGGACAGGGAAAGTGTTCTTC.

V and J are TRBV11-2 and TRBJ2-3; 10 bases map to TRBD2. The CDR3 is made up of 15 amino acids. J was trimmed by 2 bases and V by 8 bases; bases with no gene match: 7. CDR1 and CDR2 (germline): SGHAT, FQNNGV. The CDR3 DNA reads TGTGCCAGCGCAGAGCGGGGGGGCGTCACAGATACGCAGTATTTT. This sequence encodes CASAERGGVTDTQYF.

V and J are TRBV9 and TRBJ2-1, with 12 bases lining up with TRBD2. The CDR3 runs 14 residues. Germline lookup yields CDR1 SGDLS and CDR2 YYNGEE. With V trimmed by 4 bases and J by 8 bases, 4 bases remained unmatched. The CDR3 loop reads CASSTSGGKYEQFF. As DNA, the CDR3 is TGTGCCAGCAGCACTAGCGGGGGGAAATATGAGCAGTTCTTC.

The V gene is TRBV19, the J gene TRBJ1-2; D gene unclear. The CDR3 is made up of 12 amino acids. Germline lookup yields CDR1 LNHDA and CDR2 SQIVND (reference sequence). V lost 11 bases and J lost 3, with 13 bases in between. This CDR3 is CASRVEDYGYTF. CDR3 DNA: TGTGCCTCACGGGTGGAGGACTATGGCTACACCTTC.

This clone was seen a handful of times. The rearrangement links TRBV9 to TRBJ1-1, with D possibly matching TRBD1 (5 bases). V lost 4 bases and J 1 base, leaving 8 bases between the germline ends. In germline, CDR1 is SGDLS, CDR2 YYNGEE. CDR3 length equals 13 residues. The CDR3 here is CASSFQGNTEAFF. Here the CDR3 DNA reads TGTGCCAGCAGCTTTCAGGGGAACACTGAAGCTTTCTTT.

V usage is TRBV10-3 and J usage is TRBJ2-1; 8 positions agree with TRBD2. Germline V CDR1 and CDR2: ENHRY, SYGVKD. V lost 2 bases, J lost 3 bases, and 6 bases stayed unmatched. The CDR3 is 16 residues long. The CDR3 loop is CAISEAGGSDYNEQFF. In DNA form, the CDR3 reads TGTGCCATCAGTGAGGCGGGGGGCTCTGACTACAATGAGCAGTTCTTC.

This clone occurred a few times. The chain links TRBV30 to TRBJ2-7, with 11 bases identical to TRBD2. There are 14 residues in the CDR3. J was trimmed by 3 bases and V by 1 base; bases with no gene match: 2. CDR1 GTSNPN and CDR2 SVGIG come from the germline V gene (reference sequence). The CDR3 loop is CAWSGGTSGYEQYF. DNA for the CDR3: TGTGCCTGGAGTGGTGGGACTAGCGGCTACGAGCAGTACTTC.

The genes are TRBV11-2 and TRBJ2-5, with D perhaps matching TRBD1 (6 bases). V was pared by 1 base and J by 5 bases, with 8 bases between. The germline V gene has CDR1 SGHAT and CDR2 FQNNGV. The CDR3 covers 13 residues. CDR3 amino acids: CASSLGGQETQYF. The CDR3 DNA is TGTGCCAGCAGCTTAGGGGGGCAGGAGACCCAGTACTTC.

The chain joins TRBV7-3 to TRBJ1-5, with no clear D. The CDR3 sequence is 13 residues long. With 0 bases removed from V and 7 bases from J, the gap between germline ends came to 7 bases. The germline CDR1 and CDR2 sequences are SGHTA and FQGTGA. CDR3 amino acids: CASSLTTEQPQHF. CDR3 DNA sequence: TGTGCCAGCAGCTTAACCACTGAGCAGCCCCAGCATTTT.

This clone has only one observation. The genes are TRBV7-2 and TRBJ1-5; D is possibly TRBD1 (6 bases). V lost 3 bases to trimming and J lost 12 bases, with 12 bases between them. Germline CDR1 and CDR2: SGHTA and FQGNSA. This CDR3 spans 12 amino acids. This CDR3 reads CASSLTDSSQHF. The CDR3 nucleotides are TGTGCCAGCAGCTTGACGGACAGTAGCCAGCATTTT.

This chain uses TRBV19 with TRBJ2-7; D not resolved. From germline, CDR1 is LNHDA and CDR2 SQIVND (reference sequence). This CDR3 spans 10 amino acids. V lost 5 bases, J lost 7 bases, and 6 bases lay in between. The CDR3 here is CASSAMEQYF. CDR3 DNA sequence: TGTGCCAGTAGTGCGATGGAGCAGTACTTC.

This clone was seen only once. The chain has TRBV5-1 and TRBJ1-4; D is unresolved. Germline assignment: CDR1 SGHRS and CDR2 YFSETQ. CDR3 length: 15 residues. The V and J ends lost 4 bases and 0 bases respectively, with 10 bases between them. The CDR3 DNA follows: TGCGCCAGCAGCCTCTACAGTGCAACTAATGAAAAACTGTTTTTT. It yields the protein CASSLYSATNEKLFF.

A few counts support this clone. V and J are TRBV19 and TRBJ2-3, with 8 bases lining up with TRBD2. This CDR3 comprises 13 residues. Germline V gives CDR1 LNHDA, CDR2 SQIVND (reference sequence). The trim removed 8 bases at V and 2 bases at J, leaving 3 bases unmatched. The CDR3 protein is CASRGGSTDTQYF. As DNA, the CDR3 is TGTGCCAGTCGGGGGGGATCCACAGATACGCAGTATTTT.

The CDR3 is CASSLSYRSYYGYTF. The CDR3 coding sequence is TGTGCCAGCAGTTTAAGTTACAGGAGTTACTATGGCTACACCTTC. J is TRBJ1-2 and V is TRBV28, with D perhaps TRBD1 (5 bases). The CDR3 contains 15 residues. Looked up from germline, CDR1 is MDHEN and CDR2 is SYDVKM. Trimming left V 2 bases short and J 3 bases short, with 13 bases between.

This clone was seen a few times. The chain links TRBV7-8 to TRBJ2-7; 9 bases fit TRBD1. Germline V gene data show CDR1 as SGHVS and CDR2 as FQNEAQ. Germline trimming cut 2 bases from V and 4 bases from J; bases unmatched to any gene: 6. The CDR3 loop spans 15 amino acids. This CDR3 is CASSLTTGGRYEQYF. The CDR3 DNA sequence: TGTGCCAGCAGCTTAACAACAGGGGGCAGGTACGAGCAGTACTTC.

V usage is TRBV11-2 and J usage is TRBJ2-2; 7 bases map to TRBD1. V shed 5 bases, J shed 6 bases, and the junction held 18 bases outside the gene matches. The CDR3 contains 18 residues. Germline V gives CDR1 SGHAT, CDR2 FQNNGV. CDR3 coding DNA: TGTGCCAGCAGCCTCACAGGGGCTACCCGTATTTATGCCGGGGAGCTGTTTTTT. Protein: CASSLTGATRIYAGELFF. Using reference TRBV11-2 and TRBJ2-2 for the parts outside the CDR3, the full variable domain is EAGVAQSPRYKIIEKRQSVAFWCNPISGHATLYWYQQILGQGPKLLIQFQNNGVVDDSQLPKDRFSAERLKGVDSTLKIQPAKLEDSAVYLCASSLTGATRIYAGELFFGEGSRLTVL.

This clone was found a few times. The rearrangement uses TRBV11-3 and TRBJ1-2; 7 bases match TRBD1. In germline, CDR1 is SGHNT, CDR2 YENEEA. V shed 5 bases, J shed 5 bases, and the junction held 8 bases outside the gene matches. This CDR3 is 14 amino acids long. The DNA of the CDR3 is TGTGCCAGCAGCCCCACAGGGACAGTGTATGGCTACACCTTC. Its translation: CASSPTGTVYGYTF.